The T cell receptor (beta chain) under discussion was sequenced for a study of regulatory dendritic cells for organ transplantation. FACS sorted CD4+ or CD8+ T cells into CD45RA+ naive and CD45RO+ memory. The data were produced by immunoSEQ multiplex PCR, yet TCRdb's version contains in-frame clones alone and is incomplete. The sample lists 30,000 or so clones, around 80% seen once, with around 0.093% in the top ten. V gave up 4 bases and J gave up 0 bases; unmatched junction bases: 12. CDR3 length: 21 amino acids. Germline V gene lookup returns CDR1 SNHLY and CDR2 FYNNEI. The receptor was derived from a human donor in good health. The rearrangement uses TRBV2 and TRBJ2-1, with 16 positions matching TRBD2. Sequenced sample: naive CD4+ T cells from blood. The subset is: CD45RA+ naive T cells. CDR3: CASSAPSGGLAGGSSYNEQFF. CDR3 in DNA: TGTGCCAGCAGTGCCCCGAGTGGGGGACTAGCGGGGGGGAGCTCCTACAATGAGCAGTTCTTC. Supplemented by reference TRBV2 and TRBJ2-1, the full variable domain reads EPEVTQTPSHQVTQMGQEVILRCVPISNHLYFYWYRQILGQKVEFLVSFYNNEISEKSEIFDDQFSVERPDGSNFTLKIRSTKLEDSAMYFCASSAPSGGLAGGSSYNEQFFGPGTRLTVL.